This entry concerns a single T cell receptor beta chain. Its antigen is not known. This record comes from a study of STAT5B mutations in CD4+ large granular lymphocyte leukemia. Whole-study findings and limits: Main leukemic clonotypes were patient-specific, but about 25% appeared at low frequency elsewhere. Without putative leukemic clones, patient CD4-sorted repertoires remained more clonal than healthy CD4+ repertoires. 8/27 top patient clones versus 2/35 control clones were TRBV06-family.

Data came from immunoSEQ multiplex PCR; TCRdb stores just in-frame clones and leaves some out. The sample has about 30,000 clones, 70% to 90% seen once; the top ten hold less than 3.5%. Per germline, CDR1 SGDLS and CDR2 YYNGEE. CDR3 size: 14 residues. V was clipped by 0 bases and J by 6 bases, with 11 bases between them. Control samples were healthy donors' buffy coats. The sequencing sample was made of CD4+ T cells from blood buffy coats. This sequence joins TRBV9 and TRBJ2-3; no definite D call. This TCR derives from a human donor in good health. The chain's CDR3 is CASSVALVGDTQYF. As DNA, the CDR3 is TGTGCCAGCAGCGTAGCCCTAGTCGGCGATACGCAGTATTTT.